This TCR beta chain originates from a study of shared clonotypes between healthy human individuals. Study at large: Used for every donor were three CD4 naive, three CD4 memory, two CD8 naive and one CD8 memory plate. Study-level findings and limits: Depth was large, yet rarefaction showed that sorted-subset sequencing was incomplete. Larger estimated richness was generally seen in naive subsets than in memory subsets.

Concerning this clone itself: Its antigen is as yet unknown.

Using about 220 ng DNA, some 30,000 T cell genomes, the sorted-subset replicate PCRs were run. Only in-frame clones appear in the TCRdb table, and some are missing; sequencing was by immunoSEQ multiplex PCR. This sample has fewer than 150,000 clones; 65% to 75% occur once, and the top ten carry around 25%. CDR3 length: 15 amino acids. The V gene lost 5 bases and the J gene lost 6 bases, with 17 bases spanning the gap. From germline, CDR1 is MNHEY and CDR2 SMNVEV (reference sequence). Input material: memory CD8+ T cells sorted from blood. Subset: CD45RO+ cells pooled with CCR7-negative TemRA cells. The clonotype comes from a woman between 25 and 40 years old in good health. V is TRBV27 and J is TRBJ1-5; D is perhaps TRBD1 (5 bases). The CDR3 region is CASSLMSGIGQPQHF. The CDR3 nucleotides are TGTGCCAGCAGTCTAATGTCAGGGATCGGTCAGCCCCAGCATTTT.